This TCR beta chain was sequenced in a study of blood T cell repertoires in COVID-19. Whole-study context: Italy, Spain and the United States were the sources of the convalescent and acute COVID-19 samples. Sample material is recorded as cDNA or gDNA derived from T cells, B-cell-depleted T cells, or PBMCs.

Methods used by the authors: How many nucleated cells were present was estimated from reference gene primer amplification. Some clones are missing from TCRdb's copy, which holds only in-frame ones; the method was immunoSEQ multiplex PCR. V and J calls and clone size are those listed in that table; D and trimming were worked out from the DNA. The sample yields 240,000 or so clones, roughly four fifths seen once. The clonotype comes from a man aged 25 to 40 who had recovered from COVID-19. Sequenced sample: peripheral blood.

The CDR3 DNA is TGTGCCAGCAGCTTCACGACAGGGACTGGAAACACCATATATTTT. This gives the protein CASSFTTGTGNTIYF. The V call is TRBV7-6, the J call TRBJ1-3; 7 positions match TRBD1. Germline assignment: CDR1 SGHVS and CDR2 FNYEAQ. There are 15 residues in the CDR3. V lost 3 bases, J lost 2 bases, and 4 bases stayed unmatched.